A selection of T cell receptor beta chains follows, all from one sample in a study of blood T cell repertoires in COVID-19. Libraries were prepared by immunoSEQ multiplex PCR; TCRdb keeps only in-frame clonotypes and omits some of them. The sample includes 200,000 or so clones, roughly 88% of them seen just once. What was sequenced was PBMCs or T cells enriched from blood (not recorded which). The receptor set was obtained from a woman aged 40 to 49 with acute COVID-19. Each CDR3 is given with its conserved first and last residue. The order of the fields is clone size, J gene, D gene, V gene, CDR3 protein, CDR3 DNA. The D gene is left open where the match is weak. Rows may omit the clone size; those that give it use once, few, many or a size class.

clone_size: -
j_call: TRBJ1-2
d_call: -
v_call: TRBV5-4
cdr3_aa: CASSLDRVVGGYTF
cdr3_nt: TGTGCCAGCAGCCTGGACCGGGTAGTTGGTGGCTACACCTTC

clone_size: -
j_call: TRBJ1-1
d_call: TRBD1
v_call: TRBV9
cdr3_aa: CASSVGTGAGGTEAFF
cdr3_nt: TGTGCCAGCAGCGTAGGAACGGGGGCAGGGGGGACTGAAGCTTTCTTT

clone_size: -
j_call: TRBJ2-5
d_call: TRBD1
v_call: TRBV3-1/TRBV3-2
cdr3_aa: CASSQWTGGETQYF
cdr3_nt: TGTGCCAGCAGCCAATGGACAGGGGGAGAGACCCAGTACTTC

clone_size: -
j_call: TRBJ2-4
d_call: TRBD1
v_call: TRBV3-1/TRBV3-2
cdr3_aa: CASSQEGGTGALIQYF
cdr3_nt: TGTGCCAGCAGCCAAGAAGGAGGGACAGGTGCCCTAATTCAGTACTTC

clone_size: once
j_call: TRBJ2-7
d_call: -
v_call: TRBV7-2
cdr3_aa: CASSLAGGAGYEQYF
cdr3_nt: TGTGCCAGCAGCTTAGCGGGGGGGGCGGGATACGAGCAGTACTTC

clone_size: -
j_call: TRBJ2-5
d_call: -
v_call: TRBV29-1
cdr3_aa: CSGGRGQETQYF
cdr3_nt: TGCAGCGGAGGAAGGGGGCAAGAGACCCAGTACTTC

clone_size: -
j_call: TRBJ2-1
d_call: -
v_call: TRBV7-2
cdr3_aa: CASSRSYVNEQFF
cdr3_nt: TGTGCCAGCAGCCGCTCCTATGTCAATGAGCAGTTCTTC

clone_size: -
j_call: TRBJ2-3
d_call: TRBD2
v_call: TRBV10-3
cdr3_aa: CAISESLAGGLTDTQYF
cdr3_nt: TGTGCCATCAGTGAGTCACTTGCGGGAGGGCTGACAGATACGCAGTATTTT

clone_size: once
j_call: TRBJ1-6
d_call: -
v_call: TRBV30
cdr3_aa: CALTGQSANSPLHF
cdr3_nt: TGTGCCTTGACCGGACAGTCAGCTAATTCACCCCTCCACTTT

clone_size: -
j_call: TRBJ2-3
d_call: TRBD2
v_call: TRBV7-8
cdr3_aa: CASSLRAPTGLAGSSSTDTQYF
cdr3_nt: TGTGCCAGCAGCTTACGGGCCCCTACGGGACTAGCGGGATCCTCTAGCACAGATACGCAGTATTTT

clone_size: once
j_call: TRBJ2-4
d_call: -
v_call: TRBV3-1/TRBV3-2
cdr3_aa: CASSQGRWGVSIQYF
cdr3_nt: TGTGCCAGCAGCCAAGGACGCTGGGGGGTTAGCATTCAGTACTTC